This T cell receptor (beta chain) derives from a study of CD8+ T cells in alopecia areata. Turning to the study itself: Treatment of the treated patients consisted of oral tofacitinib, 5 to 10 mg twice daily. General observations from the study: Lesional tissue from the scalp (especially in alopecia totalis/universalis) showed higher clonality than normal scalp. Normal skin's resident alphabeta T cells are sequenced alongside lesional scalp T cells.

About this clone itself: The target antigen is unknown.

Extraction and reverse transcription of RNA yielded cDNA as the sequencing template. Profiling relied on immunoSEQ multiplex PCR, and the TCRdb table lists in-frame clones only, not all of them. The table has a few hundred thousand clones, roughly two thirds seen once. Investigators sorted PBMCs to obtain both CD4+ and CD8+ T cells. Germline V lookup: CDR1 SGHRS, CDR2 YFSETQ. The junction had 5 bases not matched to a gene; V was cut back by 5 bases and J by 5 bases. The length of the CDR3 is 13 residues. This chain joins TRBV5-1 and TRBJ2-5, with 8 bases lining up with TRBD2. The source was CD4+ T cells sorted from blood, collected at week 0. This clonotype originated in a human donor with alopecia areata. Written as DNA, the CDR3 is TGCGCCAGCAGTAAAGCGGGGGCGGAGACCCAGTACTTC. This gives the protein CASSKAGAETQYF.